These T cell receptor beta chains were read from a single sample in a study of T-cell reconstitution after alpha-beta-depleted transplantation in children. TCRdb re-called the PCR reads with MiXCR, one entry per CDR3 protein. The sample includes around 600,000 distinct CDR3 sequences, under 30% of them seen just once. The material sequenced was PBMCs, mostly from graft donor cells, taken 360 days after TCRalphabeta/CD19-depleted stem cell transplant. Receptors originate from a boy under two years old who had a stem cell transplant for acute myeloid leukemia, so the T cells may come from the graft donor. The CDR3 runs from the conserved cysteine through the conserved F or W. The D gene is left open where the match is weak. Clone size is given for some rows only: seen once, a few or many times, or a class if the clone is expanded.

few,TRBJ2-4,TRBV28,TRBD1,CASSSTGIAKNIQYF,TGTGCCAGCAGTTCGACAGGGATAGCCAAAAACATTCAGTACTTC
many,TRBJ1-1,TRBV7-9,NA,CASSLSQGTEAFF,TGTGCCAGCAGCTTATCGCAGGGCACTGAAGCTTTCTTT
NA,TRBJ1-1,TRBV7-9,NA,CASSSQGIIEAFF,TGTGCCAGCAGCTCCCAGGGGATTATTGAAGCTTTCTTT
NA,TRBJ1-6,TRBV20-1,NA,CSARPGGYNSPLHF,TGCAGTGCTAGGCCTGGGGGCTATAATTCACCCCTCCACTTT
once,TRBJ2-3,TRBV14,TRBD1,CASSHIDRGRRTDTQYF,TGTGCCAGCAGCCACATCGACAGGGGGAGACGCACAGATACGCAGTATTTT
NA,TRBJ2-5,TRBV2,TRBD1,CAARTGEETQYF,TGTGCCGCCAGGACAGGGGAAGAGACCCAGTACTTC
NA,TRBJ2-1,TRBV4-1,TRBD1,CASSQDGTDIYNEQFF,TGCGCCAGCAGCCAAGATGGGACAGATATATACAATGAGCAGTTCTTC
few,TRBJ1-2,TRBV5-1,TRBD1,CASSTDVTTGPNYGYTF,TGCGCCAGCAGCACCGACGTTACGACAGGGCCGAACTATGGCTACACCTTC
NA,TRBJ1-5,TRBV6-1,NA,CATRRNNQPQHF,TGTGCCACCCGTAGGAATAATCAGCCCCAGCATTTT
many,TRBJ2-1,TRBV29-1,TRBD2,CSVETGSGGSDEQFF,TGCAGCGTTGAAACGGGAAGCGGGGGGTCCGATGAGCAGTTCTTC
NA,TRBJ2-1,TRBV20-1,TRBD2,CSARDPSGGTYNEQFF,TGCAGTGCTAGAGATCCCAGCGGGGGGACCTACAATGAGCAGTTCTTC
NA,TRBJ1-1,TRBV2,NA,CTRSLRGMGTEAFF,TGTACCCGCAGTTTACGGGGGATGGGCACTGAAGCTTTCTTT
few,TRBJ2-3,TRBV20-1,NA,CSARFRQGVDTQYF,TGCAGTGCTAGATTTCGTCAAGGGGTGGATACGCAGTATTTT
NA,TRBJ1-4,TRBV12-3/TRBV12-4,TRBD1,CASSLGDRVREKLFF,TGTGCCAGCAGTTTGGGGGACAGGGTTAGAGAAAAACTGTTTTTT
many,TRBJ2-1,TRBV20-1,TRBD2,CSATSASAGGWNYNEQFF,TGCAGTGCCACCTCAGCCTCAGCGGGGGGGTGGAACTACAATGAGCAGTTCTTC
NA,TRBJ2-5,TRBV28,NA,CASSPYPQETQYF,TGTGCCAGCAGTCCTTACCCTCAAGAGACCCAGTACTTC
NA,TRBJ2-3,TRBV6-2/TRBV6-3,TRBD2,CASSYSGPGTSGSTDTQYF,TGTGCCAGCAGTTACTCGGGACCCGGGACTAGCGGAAGCACAGATACGCAGTATTTT
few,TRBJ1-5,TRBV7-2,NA,CASSLRVSQPQHF,TGTGCCAGCAGCTTAAGGGTCAGCCAGCCCCAGCATTTT
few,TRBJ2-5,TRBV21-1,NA,CASSKGRRILRETQYF,TGTGCCAGCAGCAAAGGAAGAAGGATTTTGAGGGAGACCCAGTACTTC
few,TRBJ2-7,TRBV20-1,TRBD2,CSARGGGFYEQYF,TGCAGTGCTAGAGGCGGGGGGTTCTACGAGCAGTACTTC
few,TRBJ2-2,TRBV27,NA,CATRDGNTGELFF,TGTGCCACCCGGGACGGCAACACCGGGGAGCTGTTTTTT
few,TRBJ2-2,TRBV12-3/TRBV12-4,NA,CASSFGVGDTGELFF,TGTGCCAGCAGTTTCGGGGTCGGAGACACCGGGGAGCTGTTTTTT
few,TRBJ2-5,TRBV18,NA,CASSPSSTYQETQYF,TGTGCCAGCTCACCCTCGAGCACGTACCAAGAGACCCAGTACTTC
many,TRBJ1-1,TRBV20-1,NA,CSARERGANTEAFF,TGCAGTGCTAGAGAACGGGGGGCCAACACTGAAGCTTTCTTT
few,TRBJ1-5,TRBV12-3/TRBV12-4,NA,CASSMGWDLNQPQHF,TGTGCCAGCAGTATGGGTTGGGACCTAAATCAGCCCCAGCATTTT
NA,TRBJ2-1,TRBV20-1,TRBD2,CSAQTLAGDYNEQFF,TGCAGTGCCCAGACCCTAGCGGGGGATTACAATGAGCAGTTCTTC
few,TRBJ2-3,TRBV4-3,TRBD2,CASSQLSGASTDTQYF,TGCGCCAGCAGCCAATTAAGCGGGGCTAGCACAGATACGCAGTATTTT
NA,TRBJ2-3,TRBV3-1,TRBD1,CASSPLGQDTDTQYF,TGTGCCAGCAGCCCCCTGGGACAGGACACAGATACGCAGTATTTT
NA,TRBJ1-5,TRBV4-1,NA,CASSQEDIYSNQPQHF,TGCGCCAGCAGCCAAGAGGACATCTATAGCAATCAGCCCCAGCATTTT
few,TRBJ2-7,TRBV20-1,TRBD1,CSAPDSRTGGYEQYF,TGCAGTGCCCCGGATAGCCGGACAGGGGGCTACGAGCAGTACTTC
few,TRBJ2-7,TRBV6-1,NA,CASSPRGQSSYEQYF,TGTGCCAGCAGCCCCCGGGGTCAGAGCTCCTACGAGCAGTACTTC
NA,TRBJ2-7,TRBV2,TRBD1,CASTRDREIHEQYF,TGTGCCAGCACCAGGGACAGGGAGATCCACGAGCAGTACTTC
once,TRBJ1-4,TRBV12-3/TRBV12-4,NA,CASSFAGRDGKLFF,TGTGCCAGCAGTTTCGCGGGTAGGGATGGAAAACTGTTTTTT
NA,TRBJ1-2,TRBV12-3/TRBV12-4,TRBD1,CASSFGQGAQGYTF,TGTGCCAGCAGTTTCGGACAGGGGGCGCAAGGCTACACCTTC
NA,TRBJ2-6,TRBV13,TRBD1,CASSDRQGASSGANVLTF,TGTGCCAGCAGCGACCGACAGGGGGCCAGCTCTGGGGCCAACGTCCTGACTTTC
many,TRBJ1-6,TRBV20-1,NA,CSARGRLQGHNSPLHF,TGCAGTGCTAGGGGCCGACTTCAGGGGCATAATTCACCCCTCCACTTT
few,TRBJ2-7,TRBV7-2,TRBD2,CASSLGSGGPGGYEQYF,TGTGCCAGCAGCTTAGGTAGCGGGGGGCCGGGAGGCTACGAGCAGTACTTC
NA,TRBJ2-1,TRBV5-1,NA,CASSLDQGNEQFF,TGCGCCAGCAGCTTGGACCAGGGCAATGAGCAGTTCTTC